These 25 T cell receptor beta chains were all obtained from the same sample, sequenced in a study of blood T cell repertoires in COVID-19. Clones were read by immunoSEQ multiplex PCR, and TCRdb kept only the in-frame ones, dropping some. The sample contains some 260,000 clones, around 90% of which appear only once. The sample was peripheral blood. The receptors stem from an elderly man with acute or convalescent COVID-19.

The J gene is TRBJ2-1, the V gene TRBV7-9; no reliable D call. V lost 1 base and J 5 bases, leaving 21 bases between the germline ends. Germline V gene lookup returns CDR1 SEHNR and CDR2 FQNEAQ (reference sequence). This CDR3 is built from 18 residues. The DNA for the CDR3 is TGTGCCAGCAGCTTAGGTGGATTCGGAGATCAACGAAACAATGAGCAGTTCTTC. Translated, it gives CASSLGGFGDQRNNEQFF.

The rearrangement uses TRBV13 and TRBJ1-2; TRBD1 matches 8 bases. V dropped 5 bases and J dropped 2; count of bases not matched to a gene: 7. Germline V CDR1 and CDR2: PRHDT, FYEKMQ (reference sequence). There are 15 residues in the CDR3. CDR3 in amino acids: CASSKGDRSNYGYTF. DNA of the CDR3: TGTGCCAGCAGCAAAGGGGACAGGTCCAACTATGGCTACACCTTC.

This chain connects TRBV6-6 to TRBJ2-1; 9 nucleotides match TRBD1. The V segment lost 2 bases and the J segment 9 bases; nucleotides outside the gene matches: 8. The V gene's germline CDR1 is MNHNY and CDR2 SVGAGI (reference sequence). The CDR3 loop spans 15 amino acids. The DNA for the CDR3 is TGTGCCAGCAGTTACCCCAGGGGACAGGGAAGTGAGCAGTTCTTC. Residues: CASSYPRGQGSEQFF.

V is TRBV12-3 or TRBV12-4 and J is TRBJ2-7; no firm D call. The CDR3 consists of 12 residues. The ends were cut back, 5 bases at V and 3 bases at J, with 8 bases in the middle. This CDR3 is CASSPEFYEQYF. CDR3 DNA sequence: TGTGCCAGCAGTCCTGAGTTCTACGAGCAGTACTTC.

This clone was seen a few times. The chain is built from TRBV7-2 and TRBJ2-1, with 12 positions matching TRBD1. CDR1 and CDR2 from the germline V gene are SGHTA and FQGNSA. With 5 bases clipped from V and 7 bases from J, the junction kept 12 bases outside the gene matches. This CDR3 is built from 17 residues. The CDR3 nucleotides are TGTGCCAGCAGCGTCCCTCCCGGGACAGGGGGCAGGAATGAGCAGTTCTTC. Encoded protein: CASSVPPGTGGRNEQFF.

This chain joins TRBV4-2 and TRBJ2-2; 8 nucleotides match TRBD1. The CDR3 sequence is 16 residues long. V was clipped by 2 bases and J by 5 bases; unmatched bases: 7. In germline, CDR1 is LGHNA, CDR2 YNFKEQ. CDR3 residues: CASSQQRTGLTGELFF. CDR3 DNA sequence: TGTGCCAGCAGCCAACAACGGACAGGGTTAACCGGGGAGCTGTTTTTT.

The chain couples TRBV6-2 or TRBV6-3 to TRBJ1-1; D not certain. In germline, CDR1 is MNHEY, CDR2 SVGEGT. The CDR3 has 13 amino acids. The V end lost 0 bases, the J end lost 4 bases, and 6 bases lay between the germline ends. CDR3 coding DNA: TGTGCCAGCAGTTACTCATTATCCACTGAAGCTTTCTTT. This gives the protein CASSYSLSTEAFF.

J is TRBJ2-5 and V is TRBV3-1 (or the pseudogene TRBV3-2); 8 bases are shared with TRBD2. Germline V gene sequence: CDR1 LGHDT, CDR2 YNNKEL (reference sequence). V lost 4 bases, J lost 5 bases, and 6 bases stayed unmatched. The CDR3 is made up of 14 amino acids. The CDR3 loop is CASSPGLAGETQYF. The CDR3 DNA reads TGTGCCAGCAGCCCAGGACTAGCAGGGGAGACCCAGTACTTC.

CDR3 residues: CASSLNGGTNSPLHF. The CDR3 nucleotides read TGTGCCAGCAGCTTAAATGGCGGGACTAATTCACCCCTCCACTTT. This chain links TRBV7-3 with TRBJ1-6; TRBD1 might be the D (5 bases). The V gene's germline CDR1 is SGHTA and CDR2 FQGTGA. With 1 base removed from V and 6 bases from J, the gap between germline ends came to 10 bases. The CDR3 runs to 15 residues.

The chain employs TRBV6-5 and TRBJ2-5; 7 bases map to TRBD1. Germline loops: CDR1 MNHEY, CDR2 SVGAGI. This CDR3 contains 14 residues. Trimming at V came to 6 bases and at J to 2 bases, leaving 6 bases not matched to a gene. The CDR3 region has the DNA TGTGCCAGCAGCCGGGGACAGACTCAAGAGACCCAGTACTTC. Amino acid sequence: CASSRGQTQETQYF.

CDR3: CASSYSRQNTEAFF. CDR3 in DNA: TGTGCCAGCAGTTACTCGAGGCAGAACACTGAAGCTTTCTTT. This chain connects TRBV6-5 to TRBJ1-1; no clear D gene. Germline V gene data show CDR1 as MNHEY and CDR2 as SVGAGI. V was cut by 0 bases and J by 1 base, with 6 bases left in between. The CDR3 runs 14 residues.

The chain is built from TRBV6-1 and TRBJ2-5, with 7 positions matching TRBD1. Trimming removed 1 base from V and 1 base from J; junction bases left unmatched: 3. CDR1 is MNHNS and CDR2 is SASEGT in the germline V gene. This CDR3 has 15 amino acids. The DNA for the CDR3 is TGTGCCAGCAGTGAAGGGGCAGGGGGCCAAGAGACCCAGTACTTC. It specifies CASSEGAGGQETQYF.

V and J are TRBV28 and TRBJ1-1, with 7 bases that match TRBD1. Germline trimming cut 5 bases from V and 1 base from J; bases unmatched to any gene: 4. From germline, CDR1 is MDHEN and CDR2 SYDVKM. This CDR3 has 14 amino acids. CDR3 amino acids: CASSVGGQNTEAFF. The CDR3 DNA sequence: TGTGCCAGCAGTGTAGGGGGCCAGAACACTGAAGCTTTCTTT.

This clone was seen once. The rearrangement uses TRBV6-6 and TRBJ2-5; perhaps TRBD1 as D (5 bases). The CDR3 length is 14 residues. Germline values: CDR1 MNHNY, CDR2 SVGAGI (reference sequence). Trimming took off 2 bases at V and 5 bases at J, with 12 bases between the two ends. CDR3 bases: TGTGCCAGCAGTTACGGGGCCTCTCGGGAGACCCAGTACTTC. This encodes CASSYGASRETQYF.

This clone was counted a single time. The chain couples TRBV7-9 to TRBJ2-2; 7 bases line up with TRBD1. Trimming cost V 1 base and J 6 bases; bases outside gene matches: 2. From germline, CDR1 is SEHNR and CDR2 FQNEAQ (reference sequence). The CDR3 length is 14 residues. The CDR3 is CASSLGDRPGELFF. CDR3 nucleotides: TGTGCCAGCAGCTTAGGGGACAGACCCGGGGAGCTGTTTTTT.

The chain is built from TRBV15 and TRBJ2-2; 7 bases line up with TRBD1. The CDR3 is 15 amino acids. The junction had 9 bases not matched to a gene; V was cut back by 5 bases and J by 6 bases. The germline V gene has CDR1 LNHNV and CDR2 YYDKDF (reference sequence). CDR3 amino acids: CATSARTGAAGELFF. CDR3 in DNA: TGTGCCACCAGCGCCAGAACAGGGGCCGCCGGGGAGCTGTTTTTT.

The chain joins TRBV28 to TRBJ1-1; TRBD1 is a possible D gene (5 bases). CDR3 length: 15 residues. V was shortened by 7 bases and J by 4 bases, with 19 bases between the two germline ends. Looked up from germline, CDR1 is MDHEN and CDR2 is SYDVKM. The CDR3 is CASTSLRVIGTEAFF. The CDR3 DNA sequence: TGTGCCAGCACCTCCCTCAGGGTAATCGGCACTGAAGCTTTCTTT.

V gene TRBV6-5 combines with J gene TRBJ2-1; D not certain. The CDR3 is 14 amino acids. Germline values: CDR1 MNHEY, CDR2 SVGAGI. Trimming pared 7 bases from V and 7 bases from J, leaving 17 bases between. The CDR3: CASKSGGSGNEQFF. The CDR3 nucleotides are TGTGCCAGCAAATCCGGCGGAAGTGGAAATGAGCAGTTCTTC.

V is TRBV6-5 and J is TRBJ2-4; D unclear. The V end lost 6 bases, the J end lost 1 base, and 10 bases lay between the germline ends. In germline, CDR1 is MNHEY, CDR2 SVGAGI. The CDR3 covers 14 residues. The CDR3 sequence: CASSPNGAKNIQYF. The CDR3 DNA sequence: TGTGCCAGCAGCCCCAACGGGGCCAAAAACATTCAGTACTTC.

This chain joins TRBV15 and TRBJ1-2; D might be TRBD1 (5 bases). The CDR3 consists of 14 residues. The V end was cut by 3 bases, the J end by 4 bases, with 12 bases between. From germline, CDR1 is LNHNV and CDR2 YYDKDF (reference sequence). The chain's CDR3 is CATSSSDIFYGYTF. The CDR3 DNA is TGTGCCACCAGCAGCTCGGACATTTTCTATGGCTACACCTTC.

The V and J genes are TRBV19 and TRBJ1-4, with D possibly TRBD1 on 5 matching bases. Trimming pared 0 bases from V and 0 bases from J, leaving 23 bases between. CDR1 and CDR2 (germline): LNHDA, SQIVND (reference sequence). The CDR3 consists of 21 residues. CDR3 bases: TGTGCCAGTAGTATAGATCCCTTGACCGGGACTACATATTCAACTAATGAAAAACTGTTTTTT. Translated, it gives CASSIDPLTGTTYSTNEKLFF.

A word on this clone: The sample has other DNA sequences that encode this CDR3 too. V and J are TRBV6-5 and TRBJ1-5; 7 positions match TRBD1. This CDR3 region has 14 residues. CDR1 and CDR2 from the germline V gene are MNHEY and SVGAGI. V trimming: 6 bases; J trimming: 0 bases; junction bases outside the gene matches: 2. In DNA form, the CDR3 reads TGTGCCAGCAGCCGACAGGGTAGCAATCAGCCCCAGCATTTT. This encodes CASSRQGSNQPQHF.

The chain has TRBV9 and TRBJ2-5; 12 bases are shared with TRBD2. Per germline, CDR1 SGDLS and CDR2 YYNGEE. The V gene end was trimmed by 4 bases and the J gene end by 4 bases; junction bases not matched to a gene: 5. The CDR3 loop spans 15 amino acids. CDR3 loop: CASSPRLAGVETQYF. The DNA of the CDR3 is TGTGCCAGCAGCCCTAGACTAGCGGGAGTAGAGACCCAGTACTTC.

The chain combines TRBV19 with TRBJ2-6, with D tentatively TRBD1 (7 bases). The germline V and J ends were trimmed by 1 base and 0 bases, with 16 bases remaining between them. Germline V gene data show CDR1 as LNHDA and CDR2 as SQIVND (reference sequence). This CDR3 has 19 amino acids. The CDR3 loop is CASSIAARDRYSGANVLTF. The CDR3 nucleotides are TGTGCCAGTAGTATAGCGGCGCGGGACAGATACTCTGGGGCCAACGTCCTGACTTTC.

A few counts support this clone. V gene TRBV2 combines with J gene TRBJ2-7; 7 nucleotides match TRBD1. CDR3 length: 13 residues. V was clipped by 6 bases and J by 5 bases; unmatched bases: 7. CDR1 SNHLY and CDR2 FYNNEI come from the germline V gene. CDR3 nucleotides: TGTGCCAGCAGGACCGGAACAGGGGACGAGCAGTACTTC. It yields the protein CASRTGTGDEQYF.